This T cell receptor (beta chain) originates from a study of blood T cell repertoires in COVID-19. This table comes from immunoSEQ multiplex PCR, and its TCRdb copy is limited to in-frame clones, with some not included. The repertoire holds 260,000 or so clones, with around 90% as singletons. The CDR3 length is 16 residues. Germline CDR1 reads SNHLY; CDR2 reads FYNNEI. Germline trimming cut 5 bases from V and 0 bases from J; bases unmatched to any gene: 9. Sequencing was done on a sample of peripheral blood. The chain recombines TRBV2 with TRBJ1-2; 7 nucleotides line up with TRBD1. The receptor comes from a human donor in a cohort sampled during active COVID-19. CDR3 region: CASSPAGTATNYGYTF. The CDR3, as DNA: TGTGCCAGCAGTCCAGCCGGGACAGCGACTAACTATGGCTACACCTTC.